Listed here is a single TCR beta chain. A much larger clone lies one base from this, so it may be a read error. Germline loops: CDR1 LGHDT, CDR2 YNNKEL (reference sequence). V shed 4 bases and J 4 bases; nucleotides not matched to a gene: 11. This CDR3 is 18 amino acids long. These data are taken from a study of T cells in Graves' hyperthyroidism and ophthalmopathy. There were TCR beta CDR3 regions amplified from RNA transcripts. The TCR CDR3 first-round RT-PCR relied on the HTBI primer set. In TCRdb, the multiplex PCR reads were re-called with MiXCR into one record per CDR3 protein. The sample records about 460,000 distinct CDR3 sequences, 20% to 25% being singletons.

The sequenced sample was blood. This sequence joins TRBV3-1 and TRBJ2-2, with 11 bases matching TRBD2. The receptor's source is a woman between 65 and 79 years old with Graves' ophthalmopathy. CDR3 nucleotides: TGTGCCAGCAGCCTCCCGGGACTAGCGGCAGGGACCACCGGGGAGCTGTTTTTT. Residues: CASSLPGLAAGTTGELFF.